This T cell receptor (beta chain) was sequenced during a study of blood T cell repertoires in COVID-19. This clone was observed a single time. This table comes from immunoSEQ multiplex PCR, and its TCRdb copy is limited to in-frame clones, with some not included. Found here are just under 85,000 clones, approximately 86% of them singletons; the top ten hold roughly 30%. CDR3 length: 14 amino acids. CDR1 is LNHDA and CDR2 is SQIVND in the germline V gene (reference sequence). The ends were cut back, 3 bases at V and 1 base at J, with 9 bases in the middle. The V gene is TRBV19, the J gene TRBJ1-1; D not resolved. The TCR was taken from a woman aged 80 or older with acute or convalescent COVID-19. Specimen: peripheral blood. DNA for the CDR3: TGTGCCAGTAGTATGAGAGGGTCGAACACTGAAGCTTTCTTT. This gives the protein CASSMRGSNTEAFF.